This TCR beta chain was profiled in a study of Graves' ophthalmopathy and Graves' hyperthyroidism. RNA transcripts yielded amplified TCR beta CDR3 regions. RT-PCR in the first round used HTBI primers; a second-round multiplex PCR followed. Each CDR3 protein gets one entry after TCRdb re-called the multiplex PCR reads with MiXCR. The sample lists some 520,000 distinct CDR3 sequences, around an eighth occurring once. This clonotype was seen a single time. As the CDR3 is not closed by the conserved phenylalanine or tryptophan, this likely results from a read error. This CDR3 region has 15 residues. The sequenced material came from blood. J is TRBJ1-5 and V is TRBV12-3 or TRBV12-4; 9 nucleotides align to TRBD1. This clonotype was obtained from a woman aged 25 to 39 with Graves' ophthalmopathy. The DNA of the CDR3 is TGTGCCAGCAGCCGGACAGGGGTGGGTAATCGGCCCCAGCATGTT. Protein sequence: CASSRTGVGNRPQHV.